The present entry profiles one TCR beta chain with its context. The antigen remains unidentified. Purity exceeding 98% was reached by all sorted populations. This entry is derived from a study of beta chain features in type 1 diabetes. At the level of the study: Similarity in age, gender and cell yields was seen between patients and healthy donors.

Expressed TCRB transcripts were sequenced because the entire RNA isolate underwent reverse transcription. Some clones are missing from TCRdb's copy, which holds only in-frame ones; the method was immunoSEQ multiplex PCR. This table holds hundreds of thousands of clones, roughly 13% found once. The germline V and J ends were trimmed by 4 bases and 1 base, with 13 bases remaining between them. CDR1 and CDR2 (germline): SEHNR, FQNEAQ (reference sequence). CDR3 length: 15 amino acids. Notes on the study in general: Type 1 diabetes patients had moderately but significantly shorter TCRB CDR3s in all four CD4+ subsets. A closer apparent resemblance between naive, central memory and Treg TCRB repertoires was seen in patients than in healthy donors.

This TCR was sampled from a man aged 18 to 35 with type 1 diabetes. The chain is built from TRBV7-9 and TRBJ1-1, with D possibly TRBD1 on 6 matching bases. The sample was naive CD4+ T cells from blood. CDR3 DNA sequence: TGTGCCAGCAGCTCAGACGCAGGGGCGAACACTGAAGCTTTCTTT. The encoded protein is CASSSDAGANTEAFF. The full variable domain, rest sourced from reference TRBV7-9 and TRBJ1-1, is DTGVSQNPRHKITKRGQNVTFRCDPISEHNRLYWYRQTLGQGPEFLTYFQNEAQLEKSRLLSDRFSAERPKGSFSTLEIQRTEQGDSAMYLCASSSDAGANTEAFFGQGTRLTVV.